This entry lists 21 T cell receptor beta chains sequenced from one sample in a study of CD8 T cells in Susac syndrome. About 0.5 to 1 ug RNA was reverse transcribed with random hexamers. Each CDR3 protein gets one entry after TCRdb re-called the immunoSEQ multiplex PCR reads with MiXCR. The data contain approximately 180,000 distinct CDR3 sequences, about 94% of them singletons. The sample was CD4+ T cells from PBMCs. The receptors originated from a human donor with multiple sclerosis.

The chain recombines TRBV5-6 with TRBJ1-2; the D gene is possibly TRBD1 (5 bases). The length of the CDR3 is 15 residues. Trimming took 2 bases from V and 4 from J, leaving 15 bases between them. Germline assignment: CDR1 SGHDT and CDR2 YYEEEE. CDR3 sequence (DNA): TGTGCCAGCAGCTTCAGGGACTCATGGGGCTATGGCTACACCTTC. Translating it yields CASSFRDSWGYGYTF. The full variable domain, with the rest looked up from reference TRBV5-6 and TRBJ1-2, is DAGVTQSPTHLIKTRGQQVTLRCSPKSGHDTVSWYQQALGQGPQFIFQYYEEEERQRGNFPDRFSGHQFPNYSSELNVNALLLGDSALYLCASSFRDSWGYGYTFGSGTRLTVV.

J is TRBJ1-5 and V is TRBV6-6; a possible D gene is TRBD1 (6 bases). V was shortened by 6 bases and J by 3 bases, with 12 bases between the two germline ends. This CDR3 region has 14 residues. The germline gives CDR1 MNHNY, CDR2 SVGAGI (reference sequence). The CDR3 DNA sequence: TGTGCCAGCAGCGACGACAGGTTCAATCAGCCCCAGCATTTT. Its translation: CASSDDRFNQPQHF.

The rearrangement uses TRBV20-1 and TRBJ1-2; D gene uncertain. V was trimmed by 5 bases and J by 8 bases, leaving 9 bases between them. The CDR3 is made up of 10 amino acids. Germline V CDR1 and CDR2: DFQATT, SNEGSKA (reference sequence). CDR3 region: CSAPDGGYTF. CDR3 in DNA: TGCAGTGCTCCGGACGGCGGCTACACCTTC.

The chain carries TRBV20-1 and TRBJ2-7; 7 bases align to TRBD2. The V segment lost 3 bases and the J segment 5 bases; nucleotides outside the gene matches: 4. Germline V gene lookup returns CDR1 DFQATT and CDR2 SNEGSKA (reference sequence). The CDR3 loop spans 12 amino acids. The CDR3 region is CSARGGFHEQYF. The CDR3 DNA reads TGCAGTGCTAGGGGGGGGTTCCACGAGCAGTACTTC.

The V call is TRBV3-1, the J call TRBJ1-6; D unclear. Germline-derived CDR1 and CDR2 are LGHDT and YNNKEL (reference sequence). The V and J ends lost 1 base and 9 bases respectively, with 10 bases between them. The CDR3 runs to 14 residues. The CDR3 coding sequence is TGTGCCAGCAGCCAAGTCCTTCTTAGTTCACCCCTCCACTTT. Translating gives CASSQVLLSSPLHF.

A single count supports this clonotype. The chain is built from TRBV29-1 and TRBJ1-4; D perhaps matches TRBD1 (6 bases). The CDR3 totals 14 residues. V lost 6 bases and J lost 8, with 19 bases in between. Germline CDR1 SQVTM, CDR2 ANQGSEA. The CDR3 sequence: CSVRPDSEGEKLFF. In nucleotides, the CDR3 is TGCAGCGTAAGGCCGGACAGCGAGGGGGAAAAACTGTTTTTT.

CDR3 amino acids: CASSGSPRSNYGYTF. The CDR3 DNA is TGTGCCAGCAGCGGATCACCACGGTCTAACTATGGCTACACCTTC. This sequence joins TRBV9 and TRBJ1-2; D is uncertain. Germline CDR1 SGDLS, CDR2 YYNGEE. This CDR3 region has 15 residues. V was pared by 3 bases and J by 0 bases, with 12 bases between.

This clonotype was seen just once. This chain connects TRBV6-5 to TRBJ2-3; D not resolved. The germline gives CDR1 MNHEY, CDR2 SVGAGI. The CDR3 covers 11 residues. Trimming pared 4 bases from V and 10 bases from J, leaving 9 bases between. The CDR3, as DNA: TGTGCCAGCAGTTCCGGCCCTGCGCAGTATTTT. This gives the protein CASSSGPAQYF.

This chain links TRBV20-1 with TRBJ2-3, with 8 positions matching TRBD2. Per the germline V gene, CDR1 is DFQATT and CDR2 is SNEGSKA (reference sequence). This CDR3 is built from 16 residues. V was pared by 0 bases and J by 2 bases, with 7 bases of the junction left unmatched. This CDR3 reads CSARDRKRGFTDTQYF. The CDR3 DNA reads TGCAGTGCTAGAGATCGGAAGCGGGGGTTCACAGATACGCAGTATTTT.

The chain recombines TRBV7-9 with TRBJ1-3, with unresolved D. Trimming removed 6 bases from V and 1 base from J, with 13 bases in between. CDR1 and CDR2 (germline): SEHNR, FQNEAQ (reference sequence). The length of the CDR3 is 15 residues. The CDR3 here is CASRHGWESGNTIYF. The DNA of the CDR3 is TGTGCCAGCAGGCACGGATGGGAATCTGGAAACACCATATATTTT.

The chain uses TRBV7-6 and TRBJ1-1, with D maybe TRBD1 (6 bases). V gave up 1 base and J gave up 4 bases, with 16 bases separating them. This CDR3 spans 16 amino acids. CDR1 and CDR2 from the germline V gene are SGHVS and FNYEAQ. CDR3 nucleotide sequence: TGTGCCAGCAGCTTAGGTTTGTCGCAGGGGATCACTGAAGCTTTCTTT. Its translation is CASSLGLSQGITEAFF.

This chain joins TRBV28 and TRBJ2-1; TRBD1 is a possible D gene (6 bases). Germline-derived CDR1 and CDR2 are MDHEN and SYDVKM. This CDR3 region has 15 residues. V lost 6 bases and J lost 4, with 16 bases in between. The CDR3 protein is CASSRGPLGYNEQFF. The CDR3 region has the DNA TGTGCCAGCAGCAGGGGACCATTGGGGTACAATGAGCAGTTCTTC.

The table lists this clonotype with a count of one. The J gene is TRBJ1-2, the V gene TRBV5-6; 9 nucleotides align to TRBD1. CDR3 length: 15 residues. Germline assignment: CDR1 SGHDT and CDR2 YYEEEE. V shed 4 bases, J shed 5 bases, and the junction held 9 bases outside the gene matches. The CDR3 nucleotides read TGTGCCAGCAGCGTCCGGGACAGGGATGGGTATGGCTACACCTTC. It codes for CASSVRDRDGYGYTF.

The chain combines TRBV18 with TRBJ2-5; D may correspond to TRBD1 or TRBD2 (5 bases each). Germline V gene lookup returns CDR1 KGHSH and CDR2 LQKENI. This CDR3 contains 14 residues. Trimming removed 2 bases at V and 5 bases at J, with 12 bases between. CDR3 sequence reads: CASSPAQGRETQYF. The CDR3 nucleotides are TGTGCCAGCTCACCAGCCCAGGGACGCGAGACCCAGTACTTC.

V gene TRBV30 combines with J gene TRBJ2-3, with D tentatively TRBD1 or TRBD2 (5 bases each). Trimming removed 3 bases from V and 0 bases from J, with 16 bases in between. Germline V gene lookup returns CDR1 GTSNPN and CDR2 SVGIG (reference sequence). The CDR3 spans 16 residues. DNA for the CDR3: TGTGCCTGGAGGGCCGGGACCCACCTTAGCACAGATACGCAGTATTTT. Amino acids: CAWRAGTHLSTDTQYF.

CDR3 region: CASSGDPGLAGVPYQETQYF. The CDR3 DNA reads TGTGCCAGCAGTGGGGACCCAGGACTAGCGGGGGTTCCGTACCAAGAGACCCAGTACTTC. The chain recombines TRBV12-3 or TRBV12-4 with TRBJ2-5; TRBD2 aligns across 13 bases. With 5 bases clipped from V and 0 bases from J, the junction kept 15 bases outside the gene matches. The CDR3 runs to 20 residues.

The chain joins TRBV15 to TRBJ2-2, with D possibly TRBD1 on 5 matching bases. Germline assignment: CDR1 LNHNV and CDR2 YYDKDF (reference sequence). The CDR3 spans 15 residues. Between the trimmed V and J ends, which lost 0 bases and 6 bases, there was a span of 11 bases. The CDR3 protein is CATSRDQGRAGELFF. CDR3 coding DNA: TGTGCCACCAGCAGAGATCAGGGCAGGGCCGGGGAGCTGTTTTTT.

This clonotype came up once. The rearrangement links TRBV7-2 to TRBJ1-5, with a tentative D call TRBD1 (6 bases). Germline CDR1 SGHTA, CDR2 FQGNSA. Trimming removed 5 bases at V and 7 bases at J, with 15 bases between. This CDR3 contains 14 residues. CDR3 region: CASSPGAGYQPQHF. The CDR3 region has the DNA TGTGCCAGCAGCCCAGGGGCAGGGTACCAGCCCCAGCATTTT.

DNA for the CDR3: TGTGCCAGCAGGGGACAGGGCGGGGGTGAGCAGTTCTTC. It codes for CASRGQGGGEQFF. The J gene is TRBJ2-1, the V gene TRBV5-6, with 9 nucleotides matching TRBD1. The germline V gene encodes CDR1 SGHDT and CDR2 YYEEEE. J lost 9 bases, V lost 5 bases, and 6 bases had no gene match. CDR3 length: 13 amino acids.

This chain connects TRBV6-5 to TRBJ1-5; D gene ambiguous. The CDR3 has 15 amino acids. From germline, CDR1 is MNHEY and CDR2 SVGAGI. Deletions cut 6 bases from V and 4 bases from J, with 16 bases between. CDR3: CASRSDQLGNQPQHF. In DNA, the CDR3 is TGTGCCAGCAGGAGTGATCAGCTTGGTAATCAGCCCCAGCATTTT.

This clonotype was seen once. The J gene is TRBJ2-3, the V gene TRBV5-1; D remains ambiguous. Between the trimmed V and J ends, which lost 2 bases and 3 bases, there was a span of 7 bases. CDR3 length: 13 amino acids. Germline values: CDR1 SGHRS, CDR2 YFSETQ. CDR3 region: CASSFGRTDTQYF. CDR3 in DNA: TGCGCCAGCAGCTTCGGACGAACAGATACGCAGTATTTT.